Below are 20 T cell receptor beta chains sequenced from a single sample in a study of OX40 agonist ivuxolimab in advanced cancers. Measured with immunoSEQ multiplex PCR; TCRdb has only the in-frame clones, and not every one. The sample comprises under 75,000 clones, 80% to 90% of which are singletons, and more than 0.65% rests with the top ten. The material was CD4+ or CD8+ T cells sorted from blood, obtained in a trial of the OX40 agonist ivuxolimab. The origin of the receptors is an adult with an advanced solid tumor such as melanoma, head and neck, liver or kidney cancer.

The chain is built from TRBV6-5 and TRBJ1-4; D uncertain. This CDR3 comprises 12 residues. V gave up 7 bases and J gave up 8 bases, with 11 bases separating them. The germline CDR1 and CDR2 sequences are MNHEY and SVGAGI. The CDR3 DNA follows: TGTGCCAGCAAAACCATAGACGAAAAACTGTTTTTT. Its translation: CASKTIDEKLFF.

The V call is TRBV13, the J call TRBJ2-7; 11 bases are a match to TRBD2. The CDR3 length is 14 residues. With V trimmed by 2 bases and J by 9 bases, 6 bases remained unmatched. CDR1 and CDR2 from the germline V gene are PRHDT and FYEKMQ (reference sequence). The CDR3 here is CASSLTSGRGRQYF. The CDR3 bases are TGTGCCAGCAGCTTAACTAGCGGGAGAGGGCGGCAGTACTTC.

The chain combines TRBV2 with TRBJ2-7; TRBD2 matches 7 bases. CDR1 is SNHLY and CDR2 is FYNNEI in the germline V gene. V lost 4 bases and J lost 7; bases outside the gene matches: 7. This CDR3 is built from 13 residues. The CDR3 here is CASSVGTTLEQYF. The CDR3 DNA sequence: TGTGCCAGCAGTGTTGGGACTACCCTGGAGCAGTACTTC. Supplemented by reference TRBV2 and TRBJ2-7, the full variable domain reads EPEVTQTPSHQVTQMGQEVILRCVPISNHLYFYWYRQILGQKVEFLVSFYNNEISEKSEIFDDQFSVERPDGSNFTLKIRSTKLEDSAMYFCASSVGTTLEQYFGPGTRLTVT.

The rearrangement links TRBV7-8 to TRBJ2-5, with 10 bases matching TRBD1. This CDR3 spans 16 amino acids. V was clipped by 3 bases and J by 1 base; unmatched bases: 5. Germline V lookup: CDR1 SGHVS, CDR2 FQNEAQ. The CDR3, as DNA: TGTGCCAGCAGCTTCCGGGACAGGGGTCCCCAAGAGACCCAGTACTTC. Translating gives CASSFRDRGPQETQYF.

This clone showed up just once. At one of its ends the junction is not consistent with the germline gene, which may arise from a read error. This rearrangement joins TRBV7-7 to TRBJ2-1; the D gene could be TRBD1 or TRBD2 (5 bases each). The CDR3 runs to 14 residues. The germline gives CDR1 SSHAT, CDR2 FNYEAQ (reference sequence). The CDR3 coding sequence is TGTGCTAGCAGCTTAGCGCAGGGCAGCTATGAGCAGTTCTTC. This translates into CASSLAQGSYEQFF.

Written as DNA, the CDR3 is TGTGCCAGCAGTTTATCCATGGCGGGAGGGTTCTACGAGCAGTACTTC. This sequence encodes CASSLSMAGGFYEQYF. The chain couples TRBV27 to TRBJ2-7, with 9 bases fitting TRBD2. V trimming: 0 bases; J trimming: 3 bases; junction bases outside the gene matches: 6. The CDR3 length is 16 residues. The germline V gene encodes CDR1 MNHEY and CDR2 SMNVEV (reference sequence).

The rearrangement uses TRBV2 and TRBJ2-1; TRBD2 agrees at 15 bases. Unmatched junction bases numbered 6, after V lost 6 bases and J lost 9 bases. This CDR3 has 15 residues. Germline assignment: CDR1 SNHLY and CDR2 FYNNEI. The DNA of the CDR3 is TGTGCCAGCAGGACGGGACTAGCGGGGGGTGGTGAGCAGTTCTTC. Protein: CASRTGLAGGGEQFF.

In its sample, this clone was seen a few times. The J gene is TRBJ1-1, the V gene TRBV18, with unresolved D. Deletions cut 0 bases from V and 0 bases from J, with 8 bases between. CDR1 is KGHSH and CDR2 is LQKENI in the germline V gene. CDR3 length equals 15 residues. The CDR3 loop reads CASSPPIGMNTEAFF. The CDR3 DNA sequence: TGTGCCAGCTCACCACCGATAGGGATGAACACTGAAGCTTTCTTT.

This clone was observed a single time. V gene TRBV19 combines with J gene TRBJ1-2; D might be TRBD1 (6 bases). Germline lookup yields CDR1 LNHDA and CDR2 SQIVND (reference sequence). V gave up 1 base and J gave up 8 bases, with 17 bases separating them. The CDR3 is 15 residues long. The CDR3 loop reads CASSIGAGVSGGYTF. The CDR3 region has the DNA TGTGCCAGTAGTATAGGCGCAGGGGTAAGCGGAGGCTACACCTTC. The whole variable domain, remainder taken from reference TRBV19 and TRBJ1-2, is DGGITQSPKYLFRKEGQNVTLSCEQNLNHDAMYWYRQDPGQGLRLIYYSQIVNDFQKGDIAEGYSVSREKKESFPLTVTSAQKNPTAFYLCASSIGAGVSGGYTFGSGTRLTVV.

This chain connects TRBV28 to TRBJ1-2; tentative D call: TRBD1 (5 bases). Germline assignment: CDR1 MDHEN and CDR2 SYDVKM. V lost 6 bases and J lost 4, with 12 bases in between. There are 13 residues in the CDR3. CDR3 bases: TGTGCCAGCAGCGACAGCAGCCCCTATGGCTACACCTTC. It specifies CASSDSSPYGYTF.

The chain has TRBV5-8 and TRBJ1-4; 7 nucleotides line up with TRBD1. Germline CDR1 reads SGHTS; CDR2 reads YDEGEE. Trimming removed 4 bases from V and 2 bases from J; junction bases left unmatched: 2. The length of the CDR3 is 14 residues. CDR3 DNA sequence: TGTGCCAGCAGCCGGGGACAGACTAATGAAAAACTGTTTTTT. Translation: CASSRGQTNEKLFF.

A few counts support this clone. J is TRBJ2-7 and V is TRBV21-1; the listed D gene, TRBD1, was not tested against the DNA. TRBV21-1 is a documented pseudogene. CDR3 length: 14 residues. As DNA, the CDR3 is TGTGCCAGCAGCACCCGACAGGGAACCTACGAGCAGTACTTC. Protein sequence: CASSTRQGTYEQYF.

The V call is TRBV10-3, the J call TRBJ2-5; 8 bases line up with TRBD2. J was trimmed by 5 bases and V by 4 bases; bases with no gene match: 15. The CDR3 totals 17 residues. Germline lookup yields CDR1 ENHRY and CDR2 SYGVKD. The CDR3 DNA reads TGTGCCATCAGTGCCGGCTGGGGCGGGGGGACAATGGAGACCCAGTACTTC. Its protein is CAISAGWGGGTMETQYF.

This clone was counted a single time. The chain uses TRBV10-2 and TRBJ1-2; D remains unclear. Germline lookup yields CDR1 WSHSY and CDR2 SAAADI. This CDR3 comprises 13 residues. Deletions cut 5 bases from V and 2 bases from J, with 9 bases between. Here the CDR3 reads CASSTASNYGYTF. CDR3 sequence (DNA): TGCGCCAGCAGTACGGCCTCCAACTATGGCTACACCTTC.

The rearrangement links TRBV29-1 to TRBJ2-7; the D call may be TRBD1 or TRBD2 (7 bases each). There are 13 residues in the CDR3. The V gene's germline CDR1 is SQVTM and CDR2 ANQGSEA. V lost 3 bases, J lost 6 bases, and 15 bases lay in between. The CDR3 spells CSVEGRGGIEQYF. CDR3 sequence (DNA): TGCAGCGTTGAGGGCAGGGGGGGTATCGAGCAGTACTTC.

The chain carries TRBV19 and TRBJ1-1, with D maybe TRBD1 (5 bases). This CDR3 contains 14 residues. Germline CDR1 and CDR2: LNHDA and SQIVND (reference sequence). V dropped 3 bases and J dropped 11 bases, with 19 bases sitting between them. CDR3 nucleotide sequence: TGTGCCAGTAGTATTGGCGGGGACGTGTTGGGGGCTTTCTTT. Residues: CASSIGGDVLGAFF.

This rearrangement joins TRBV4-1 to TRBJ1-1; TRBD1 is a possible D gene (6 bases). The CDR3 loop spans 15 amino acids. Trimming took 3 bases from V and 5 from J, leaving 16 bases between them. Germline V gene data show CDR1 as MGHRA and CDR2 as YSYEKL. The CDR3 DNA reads TGCGCCAGCAGCCAGGGACGGACAGATACTACTGAAGCTTTCTTT. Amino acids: CASSQGRTDTTEAFF.

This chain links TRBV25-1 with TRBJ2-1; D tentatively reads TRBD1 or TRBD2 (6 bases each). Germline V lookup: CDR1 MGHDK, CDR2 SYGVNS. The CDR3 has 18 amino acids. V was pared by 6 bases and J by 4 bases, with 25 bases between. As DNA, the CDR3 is TGTGCCAGCAGACGTTCGCAGGGGAGGACTGGAACTTACAATGAGCAGTTCTTC. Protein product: CASRRSQGRTGTYNEQFF.

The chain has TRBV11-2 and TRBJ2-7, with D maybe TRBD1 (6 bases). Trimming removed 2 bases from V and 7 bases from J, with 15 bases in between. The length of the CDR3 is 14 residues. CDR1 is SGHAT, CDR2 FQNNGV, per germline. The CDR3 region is CASSLPRDTREQYF. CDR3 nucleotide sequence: TGTGCCAGCAGCTTACCTCGGGACACCCGAGAGCAGTACTTC.

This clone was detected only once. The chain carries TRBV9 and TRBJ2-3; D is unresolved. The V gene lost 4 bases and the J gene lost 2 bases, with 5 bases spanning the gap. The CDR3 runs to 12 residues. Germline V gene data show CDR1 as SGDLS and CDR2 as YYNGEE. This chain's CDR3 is CASSPPTDTQYF. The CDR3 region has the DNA TGTGCCAGCAGCCCCCCCACAGATACGCAGTATTTT.